This TCR beta chain was identified in a study of OX40 agonist ivuxolimab in advanced cancers. Study as a whole: The patients got ivuxolimab, which is an agonistic anti-OX40 (CD134) antibody. Ivuxolimab doses were 0.01, 0.1, 0.3, 1.5, 3 or 10 mg/kg every 2 weeks.

Autoimmune disease history or systemic immunosuppression led to patient exclusion. General study results and limits: People who partly responded at 0.1-3.0 mg/kg had some of the least clonal expansion seen.

Data came from immunoSEQ multiplex PCR; TCRdb stores just in-frame clones and leaves some out. The sample shows about 58,000 clones, approximately 78% of them seen only once. V was shortened by 3 bases and J by 4 bases, with 7 bases between the two germline ends. Per the germline V gene, CDR1 is KGHSH and CDR2 is LQKENI. The CDR3 is 13 amino acids. This clone showed up just a few times. What it binds is unknown. The sample was CD4+ or CD8+ T cells sorted from blood, taken in a trial of the OX40 agonist ivuxolimab. The TCR sequence derives from an adult with an advanced solid tumor such as melanoma, head and neck, liver or kidney cancer. This sequence joins TRBV18 and TRBJ1-5; D is undetermined. This CDR3 reads CASSPQVNQPQHF. The CDR3 DNA reads as TGTGCCAGCTCACCGCAGGTGAATCAGCCCCAGCATTTT.